This T cell receptor (beta chain) was profiled in a study of blood T cell repertoires in COVID-19. Germline V gives CDR1 MDHEN, CDR2 SYDVKM. The CDR3 totals 11 residues. Trimming cost V 4 bases and J 7 bases, with 8 bases left between them. In assigning cohorts, the study relied on participant-reported clinical history. TCRdb's copy holds only in-frame clones and misses some; the assay was immunoSEQ multiplex PCR. Here the sample spans about 270,000 clones, more than 75% being singletons. V usage is TRBV28 and J usage is TRBJ2-7; D unresolved. Sequencing used PBMCs or T cells enriched from blood (not recorded which). This clonotype was obtained from a woman under 30 who had recovered from COVID-19. In DNA form, the CDR3 reads TGTGCCAGCAGTTGGGCTTGGGAGCAGTACTTC. Translating it yields CASSWAWEQYF.